This TCR beta chain was sequenced during a study of shared clonotypes between healthy human individuals. Whole-study context: CD4 naive and CD4 memory each took three plates per donor, while CD8 naive took two and CD8 memory one.

Naive CD4+ cells were CD45RA-selected; the remaining cells were memory. Germline V CDR1 and CDR2: SGHTA, FQGNSA. Between the trimmed V and J ends, which lost 1 base and 2 bases, there was a span of 15 bases. This CDR3 comprises 16 residues. Approximately 210 ng DNA, about 33,000 T cell genomes, went into each sorted-subset replicate PCR. Clones were sequenced by immunoSEQ multiplex PCR, and TCRdb holds only the in-frame ones, with some missing. The sample lists approximately 1,500,000 clones; around 97% were seen once. Source material: naive CD4+ T cells sorted from blood. Sample subset: CD45RA+ positively selected. The chain links TRBV7-2 to TRBJ2-7; D remains ambiguous. The sequence was collected from a man aged 25-40 years in good health. CDR3 amino acids: CASSLERARPPYEQYF. DNA for the CDR3: TGTGCCAGCAGCTTAGAACGCGCCCGACCGCCCTACGAGCAGTACTTC.